What follows are 2 T cell receptor beta chains derived from one specimen sequenced in a study of T cell repertoires in cytomegalovirus infection. MiXCR, applied by TCRdb to the reads, yields one record per CDR3 protein. The sample carries roughly 77,000 distinct CDR3 sequences, just under 4% recorded once. The sample was PBMCs. These receptors were obtained from a human donor in good health (CMV status not recorded). Some clones in this sample may be carry-over from other donors' samples.

This clonotype showed up just a few times. This may stem from a read error, because a much larger clone lies one nucleotide away. The V call is TRBV18, the J call TRBJ2-7, with D perhaps matching TRBD1 (6 bases). Germline lookup yields CDR1 KGHSH and CDR2 LQKENI. This CDR3 is 13 amino acids long. DNA of the CDR3: TGTGTCAGCTCACCACACAGGGTCGGCGAGCAGTACTTC. Encoded protein: CVSSPHRVGEQYF. The full variable domain, completed using reference TRBV18 and TRBJ2-7, is NAGVMQNPRHLVRRRGQEARLRCSPMKGHSHVYWYRQLPEEGLKFMVYLQKENIIDESGMPKERFSAEFPKEGPSILRIQQVVRGDSAAYFCVSSPHRVGEQYFGPGTRLTVT.

This clonotype was seen at least ten times. The gene calls are TRBV11-2 and TRBJ2-1; possible D gene TRBD1, 5 bases. Germline loops: CDR1 SGHAT, CDR2 FQNNGV. V was cut by 5 bases and J by 8 bases, with 16 bases left in between. The CDR3 loop spans 14 amino acids. CDR3 region: CASSRQIGWDEQFF. The CDR3 DNA follows: TGTGCCAGCAGCCGACAGATCGGCTGGGATGAGCAGTTCTTC.